The rows below give T cell receptor beta chains drawn from one sample of a study of T-cell reconstitution after alpha-beta-depleted transplantation in children. TCRdb re-called the PCR reads through MiXCR, storing one row per CDR3 protein. The sample has some 490,000 distinct CDR3 sequences; around an eighth are singletons. The starting material was PBMCs from the stem cell graft donor, obtained from the stem cell graft. Receptor source: a human donor who donated a stem cell graft to a child with combined immunodeficiency. CDR3s include the opening cysteine and the closing phenylalanine or tryptophan. Fields, in order: clone size, D gene, J gene, V gene, CDR3 DNA, CDR3 protein. D genes are given only for firm matches. Rows may omit the clone size; those that give it use once, few, many or a size class.

clone size: few
D gene: TRBD1
J gene: TRBJ1-2
V gene: TRBV5-1
CDR3 DNA: TGCGCCAGCAGCTTGGAGGCCGGACAGGGCATCTATGGCTACACCTTC
CDR3 protein: CASSLEAGQGIYGYTF

clone size: -
D gene: -
J gene: TRBJ2-7
V gene: TRBV12-3/TRBV12-4
CDR3 DNA: TGTGCCAGCAGTCCCCCTCCTAGCCAAACCTTCTACGAGCAGTACTTC
CDR3 protein: CASSPPPSQTFYEQYF

clone size: -
D gene: TRBD2
J gene: TRBJ2-1
V gene: TRBV5-1
CDR3 DNA: TGCGCCAGCAGCCAAGGACTAGCGGGGGGGCCAAGTAATGAGCAGTTCTTC
CDR3 protein: CASSQGLAGGPSNEQFF

clone size: few
D gene: -
J gene: TRBJ2-6
V gene: TRBV12-3/TRBV12-4
CDR3 DNA: TGTGCCAGCAGTTTCCGGGTTCTTGGCTCTGGGGCCAACGTCCTGACTTTC
CDR3 protein: CASSFRVLGSGANVLTF

clone size: -
D gene: -
J gene: TRBJ2-2
V gene: TRBV6-2/TRBV6-3
CDR3 DNA: TGTGCCAGCAGTTTACTTCCTACTGACTCGGACACCGGGGAGCTGTTTTTT
CDR3 protein: CASSLLPTDSDTGELFF

clone size: many
D gene: -
J gene: TRBJ2-7
V gene: TRBV9
CDR3 DNA: TGTGCCAGCAGCGTAGGCGGCAGGGGCTACGAGCAGTACTTC
CDR3 protein: CASSVGGRGYEQYF

clone size: few
D gene: -
J gene: TRBJ2-7
V gene: TRBV19
CDR3 DNA: TGTGCCAGTAGTATAGCACAGGTGGGCGAGCAGTACTTC
CDR3 protein: CASSIAQVGEQYF

clone size: few
D gene: TRBD1
J gene: TRBJ1-2
V gene: TRBV6-1
CDR3 DNA: TGTGCCAGCACCTGGACAGGGGACATCAAGTTTGGCTACACCTTC
CDR3 protein: CASTWTGDIKFGYTF

clone size: -
D gene: TRBD2
J gene: TRBJ2-1
V gene: TRBV4-3
CDR3 DNA: TGCGCCAGCAGCCAAGTCGGGACTAGCGACAATGAGCAGTTCTTC
CDR3 protein: CASSQVGTSDNEQFF

clone size: many
D gene: -
J gene: TRBJ1-1
V gene: TRBV12-5
CDR3 DNA: TGTGCTAGTGACCTGTGGGGGCACACTGAAGCTTTCTTT
CDR3 protein: CASDLWGHTEAFF

clone size: many
D gene: TRBD2
J gene: TRBJ2-1
V gene: TRBV9
CDR3 DNA: TGTGCCAGCAGCGTTAGCGGGGGGGCCCATGAGCAGTTCTTC
CDR3 protein: CASSVSGGAHEQFF

clone size: few
D gene: -
J gene: TRBJ2-7
V gene: TRBV27
CDR3 DNA: TGTGCCACCTGCGGGACGGTGAGGGCGCAGTACTTC
CDR3 protein: CATCGTVRAQYF